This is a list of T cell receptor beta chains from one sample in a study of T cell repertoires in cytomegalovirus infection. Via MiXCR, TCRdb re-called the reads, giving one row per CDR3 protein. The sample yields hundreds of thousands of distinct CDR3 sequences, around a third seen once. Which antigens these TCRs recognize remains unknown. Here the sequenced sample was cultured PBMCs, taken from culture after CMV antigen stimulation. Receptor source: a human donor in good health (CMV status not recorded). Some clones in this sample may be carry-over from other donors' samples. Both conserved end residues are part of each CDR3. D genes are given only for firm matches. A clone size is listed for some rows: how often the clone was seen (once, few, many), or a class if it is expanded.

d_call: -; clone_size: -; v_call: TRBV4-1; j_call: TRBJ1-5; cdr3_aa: CASSQGWGTIEPQHF; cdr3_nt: TGCGCCAGCAGCCAAGGGTGGGGCACCATCGAGCCCCAGCATTTT
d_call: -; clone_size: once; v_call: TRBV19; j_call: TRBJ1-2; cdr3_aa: CASSALFGYTF; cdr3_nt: TGTGCCAGTAGCGCACTCTTCGGCTACACCTTC
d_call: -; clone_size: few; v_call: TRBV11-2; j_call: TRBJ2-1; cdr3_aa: CASSFRSLTTSSYNEQFF; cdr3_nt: TGTGCCAGCAGCTTTAGGTCTCTCACAACAAGCTCCTACAATGAGCAGTTCTTC
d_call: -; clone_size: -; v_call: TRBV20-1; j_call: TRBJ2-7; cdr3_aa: CSAVTLDSYEQYF; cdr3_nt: TGCAGTGCCGTTACCCTTGACTCCTACGAGCAGTACTTC
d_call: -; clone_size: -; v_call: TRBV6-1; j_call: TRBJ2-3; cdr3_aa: CASSHPGSGVDTQYF; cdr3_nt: TGTGCCAGCAGTCACCCCGGGAGTGGGGTAGATACGCAGTATTTT
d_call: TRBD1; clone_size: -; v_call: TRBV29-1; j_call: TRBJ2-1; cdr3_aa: CSVPLRGPRNEQFF; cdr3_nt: TGCAGCGTCCCCTTGAGGGGGCCTCGCAATGAGCAGTTCTTC
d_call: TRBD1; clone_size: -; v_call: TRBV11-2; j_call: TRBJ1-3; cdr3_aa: CASSRYGTDSGNTIYF; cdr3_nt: TGTGCCAGCAGCCGATACGGGACAGACTCTGGAAACACCATATATTTT
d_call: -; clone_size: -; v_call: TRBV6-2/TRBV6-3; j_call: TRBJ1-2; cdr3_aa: CASSGYKEDTF; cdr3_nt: TGTGCCAGCAGTGGATACAAGGAGGACACCTTC
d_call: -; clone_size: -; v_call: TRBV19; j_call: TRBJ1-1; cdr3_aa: CARSISGVRPFF; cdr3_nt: TGTGCCAGAAGTATTTCAGGGGTAAGGCCTTTCTTT
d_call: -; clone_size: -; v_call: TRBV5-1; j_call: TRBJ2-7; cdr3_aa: CASSLPGLDHEQYF; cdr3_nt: TGCGCCAGCAGCTTGCCTGGCCTAGACCACGAGCAGTACTTC
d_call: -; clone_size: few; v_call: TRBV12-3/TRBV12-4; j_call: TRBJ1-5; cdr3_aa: CASSPDRPYQPQHF; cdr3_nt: TGTGCCAGCAGTCCCGACAGACCCTATCAGCCCCAGCATTTT
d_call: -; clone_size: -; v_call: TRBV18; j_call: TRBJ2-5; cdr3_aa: CASSPLRRGDRAQYF; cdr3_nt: TGTGCCAGCTCACCGCTTCGGAGAGGGGATAGAGCCCAGTACTTC
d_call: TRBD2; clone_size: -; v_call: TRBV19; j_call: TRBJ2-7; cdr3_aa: CASRTSGGSYEQYF; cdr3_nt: TGTGCCAGTCGGACTAGCGGGGGATCCTACGAGCAGTACTTC
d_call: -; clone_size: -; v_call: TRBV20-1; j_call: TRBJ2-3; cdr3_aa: CSARDLREARMKDTQYF; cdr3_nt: TGCAGTGCTAGGGACCTAAGAGAGGCGAGAATGAAAGATACGCAGTATTTT
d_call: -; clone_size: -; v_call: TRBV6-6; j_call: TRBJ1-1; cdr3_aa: CASSYSEAGMNTEAFF; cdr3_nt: TGTGCCAGCAGTTACTCGGAGGCAGGTATGAACACTGAAGCTTTCTTT